This T cell receptor beta chain was obtained from a study of cytomegalovirus exposure and HLA in healthy donors. Across the whole study: Early released data had about 85 million unique TCRs, all coming from HLA-typed donors. Genotyping of nearly 400 donors showed that approximately 83% belonged to the Caucasian-associated ancestry cluster. Study observations and caveats: V- and J-gene trimming in TCR beta was tied to a missense DCLRE1C variant by an analysis performed later. In a later analysis, the majority of CMV-associated beta chains seemingly showed HLA restriction.

Details on this clone: As yet, its antigen is unknown.

The CDR3 covers 15 residues. The V segment lost 6 bases and the J segment 4 bases; nucleotides outside the gene matches: 10. CDR1 is ENHRY and CDR2 is SYGVKD in the germline V gene. PCR was performed using 60 Vbeta and 13 Jbeta primers. Profiled with immunoSEQ multiplex PCR; TCRdb holds only in-frame clones, not every one. The data contain 150,000 to 200,000 clones, approximately 80% of them seen just once; the ten biggest clones take up 2.5% to 4%. The clonotype originates from a woman aged 50 to 60 in good health and CMV-seropositive. Sequenced material: PBMCs. The chain links TRBV10-3 to TRBJ1-2, with 8 nucleotides matching TRBD1. The DNA of the CDR3 is TGTGCCATCAGCCCCGGACAGGGAGGCAGCTATGGCTACACCTTC. Encoded protein: CAISPGQGGSYGYTF.